Following are 10 T cell receptor beta chains from one sample sequenced in a study of cytomegalovirus exposure and HLA in healthy donors. It was with 60 Vbeta and 13 Jbeta primers that the PCR ran. The assay was immunoSEQ multiplex PCR, and TCRdb's table has in-frame clones only and misses some. The data show around 180,000 clones, around 80% seen once. Sequenced material: PBMCs. The receptors stem from a boy younger than 10 in good health and CMV-seronegative.

The chain carries TRBV11-2 and TRBJ2-1; tentative D call: TRBD2 (6 bases). The CDR3 is made up of 17 amino acids. Germline lookup yields CDR1 SGHAT and CDR2 FQNNGV. With 5 bases removed from V and 6 bases from J, the gap between germline ends came to 23 bases. CDR3 nucleotides: TGTGCCAGCAGCGGGGACTGGATCGGGAGCCCGGGCAATGAGCAGTTCTTC. Translation gives CASSGDWIGSPGNEQFF.

The chain is built from TRBV4-3 and TRBJ2-1, with D perhaps TRBD1 (5 bases). CDR3 length: 15 residues. Germline CDR1 is LGHNA and CDR2 is YSLEER. Trimming took 4 bases from V and 8 from J, leaving 18 bases between them. The CDR3 region is CASSPQGFRPDEQFF. In nucleotides, the CDR3 is TGCGCCAGCAGCCCTCAGGGTTTCAGACCAGATGAGCAGTTCTTC.

As regards this clone: This sample also contains other DNA sequences that code for the same CDR3. The chain couples TRBV7-9 to TRBJ2-1; the match to TRBD2 covers 9 bases. The CDR3 runs 14 residues. The J segment lost 6 bases and the V segment lost 1 base, leaving 1 base of the junction unmatched. Germline-derived CDR1 and CDR2 are SEHNR and FQNEAQ (reference sequence). The CDR3 here is CASSLGTSVNEQFF. CDR3 DNA: TGTGCCAGCAGCTTAGGGACTAGCGTCAATGAGCAGTTCTTC.

CDR3 in DNA: TGTGCCAGCAGCAAAGACGGCGGACAGGGGCCCTACGAGCAGTACGTC. Its protein is CASSKDGGQGPYEQYV. The chain joins TRBV21-1 to TRBJ2-7; the table's D call, TRBD1, was not checked against the DNA. TRBV21-1 is reported as a pseudogene. CDR3 length: 16 amino acids.

The chain has TRBV9 and TRBJ2-7, with a weak D call TRBD1 (6 bases). CDR3 length: 15 amino acids. The V gene's germline CDR1 is SGDLS and CDR2 YYNGEE. V shed 4 bases and J shed 0 bases, with 14 bases lying between them. In DNA, the CDR3 is TGTGCCAGCAGCCCAGGACAGTTGAGCTCCTACGAGCAGTACTTC. Its translation: CASSPGQLSSYEQYF.

This chain links TRBV5-6 with TRBJ1-1, with no clear D. V lost 0 bases and J lost 1, with 7 bases in between. Germline V gene lookup returns CDR1 SGHDT and CDR2 YYEEEE. CDR3 length equals 14 residues. CDR3 amino acids: CASSLAGKNTEAFF. Here the CDR3 DNA reads TGTGCCAGCAGCTTGGCAGGAAAGAACACTGAAGCTTTCTTT.

This CDR3 is CASSEEDSLSDTQYF. In nucleotides, the CDR3 is TGTGCCAGCAGTGAAGAGGATAGCCTCTCAGATACGCAGTATTTT. The rearrangement joins TRBV6-1 to TRBJ2-3, with D unclear. Germline V CDR1 and CDR2: MNHNS, SASEGT. The CDR3 runs 15 residues. The V gene lost 1 base and the J gene lost 4 bases, with 12 bases spanning the gap.

V usage is TRBV2 and J usage is TRBJ2-1, with 7 bases matching TRBD1. The V gene's germline CDR1 is SNHLY and CDR2 FYNNEI. The CDR3 sequence is 14 residues long. After removal of 4 bases from V and 2 bases from J, the junction contained 2 bases not matched to a gene. The CDR3 DNA reads TGTGCCAGCAGTGTACAGGGGACCTACAATGAGCAGTTCTTC. It is translated as CASSVQGTYNEQFF.

The chain carries TRBV25-1 and TRBJ1-1; a possible D gene is TRBD1 (5 bases). Trimming left V 5 bases short and J 3 bases short, with 16 bases between. The CDR3 length is 15 residues. Germline-derived CDR1 and CDR2 are MGHDK and SYGVNS. This chain's CDR3 is CASSPHGGIDTEAFF. CDR3 DNA sequence: TGTGCCAGCAGTCCCCACGGGGGGATAGACACTGAAGCTTTCTTT.

V is TRBV2 and J is TRBJ1-6, with D uncertain. V was trimmed by 4 bases and J by 6 bases, leaving 13 bases between them. This CDR3 contains 15 residues. Germline-derived CDR1 and CDR2 are SNHLY and FYNNEI. The DNA for the CDR3 is TGTGCCAGCAGTGCAGTTCAGCGGGCTAATTCACCCCTCCACTTT. It translates to CASSAVQRANSPLHF.